This TCR beta chain was identified during a study of T-cell memory formation after mild COVID-19. Study context: Clusters were largely donor specific.

TCRdb used MiXCR to reprocess the 5' RACE reads, holding one entry per CDR3 protein. Among about 340,000 distinct CDR3 sequences listed, 20% to 25% were seen once. As to this clonotype: What it recognizes is unknown.

Study-wide points: Pre-infection memory held some responding clones, suggesting pre-existing cross-reactive T cells responded.

The CDR3 totals 15 residues. In germline, CDR1 is MNHEY, CDR2 SVGAGI. The J segment lost 4 bases and the V segment lost 5 bases, leaving 8 bases of the junction unmatched. The sample was PBMCs or a T cell subset sorted from them (not recorded which). The rearrangement joins TRBV6-5 to TRBJ1-2; 9 nucleotides match TRBD1. This TCR came from a man aged 18 to 30 who had mild COVID-19 (a few samples of this study predate the infection). Cell type and time point are not known. For the CDR3, the DNA is TGTGCCAGCAGTACCCCGGGACAGGGAGCCTATGGCTACACCTTC. This gives the protein CASSTPGQGAYGYTF.